This TCR beta chain was identified during a study of shared clonotypes between healthy human individuals. On the study more broadly: A couple of women and three men aged 18 to 49 made up the donors.

In the sorted-subset replicate PCRs, around 220 ng DNA, 25,000 to 30,000 T cell genomes, was used. This table comes from immunoSEQ multiplex PCR, and its TCRdb copy is limited to in-frame clones, with some not included. The profile shows approximately 2.1 million clones, 93% of them singletons. Note on this clone: Its antigen is as yet unknown.

The CDR3 runs 14 residues. CDR1 is MGHDK and CDR2 is SYGVNS in the germline V gene. The V end lost 4 bases, the J end lost 4 bases, and 10 bases lay between the germline ends. Findings and caveats of the study: Naive subsets, compared against memory subsets, generally had larger estimated richness values. Rarefaction revealed incomplete sorted-subset sequencing despite large depth.

The clonotype was recovered from a man aged 18 to 30 in good health. Some clones in this sample may be carry-over from other donors' samples. This rearrangement joins TRBV25-1 to TRBJ1-4; D may be TRBD1 (6 bases). Sequencing input: naive CD4+ T cells from PBMCs. Specified subset: CD45RA+ positively selected. The CDR3 DNA reads as TGTGCCAGCAGTGCGAGGGGGTTTAATGAAAAACTGTTTTTT. This sequence encodes CASSARGFNEKLFF.